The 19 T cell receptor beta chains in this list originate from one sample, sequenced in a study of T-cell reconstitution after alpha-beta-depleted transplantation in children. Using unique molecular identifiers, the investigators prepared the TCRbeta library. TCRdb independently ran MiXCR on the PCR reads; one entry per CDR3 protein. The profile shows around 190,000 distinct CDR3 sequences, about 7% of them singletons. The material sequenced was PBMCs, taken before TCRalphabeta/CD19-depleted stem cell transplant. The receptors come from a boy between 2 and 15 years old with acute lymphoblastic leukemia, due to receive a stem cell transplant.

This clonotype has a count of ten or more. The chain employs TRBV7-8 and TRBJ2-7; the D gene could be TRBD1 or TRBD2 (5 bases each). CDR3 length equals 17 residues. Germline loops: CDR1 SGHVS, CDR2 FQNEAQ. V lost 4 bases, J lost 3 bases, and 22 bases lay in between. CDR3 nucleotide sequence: TGTGCCAGCAGCTCGAGACGGGACGGCCCTGATGACTACGAGCAGTACTTC. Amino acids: CASSSRRDGPDDYEQYF.

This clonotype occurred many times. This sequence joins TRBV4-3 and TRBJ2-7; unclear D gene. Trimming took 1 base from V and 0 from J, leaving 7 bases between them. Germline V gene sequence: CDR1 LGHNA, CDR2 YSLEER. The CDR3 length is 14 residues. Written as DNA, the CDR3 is TGCGCCAGCAGCCAAGGTCCCACCTCCTACGAGCAGTACTTC. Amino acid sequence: CASSQGPTSYEQYF.

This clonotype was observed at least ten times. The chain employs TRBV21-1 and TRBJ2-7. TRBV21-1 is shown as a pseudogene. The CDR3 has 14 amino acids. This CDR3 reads CASSKDGSHYEQYF. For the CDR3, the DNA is TGTGCCAGCAGCAAAGACGGCAGCCACTACGAGCAGTACTTC.

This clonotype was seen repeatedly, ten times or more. This chain's CDR3 is CASSFLGTDYNEQFF. As DNA, the CDR3 is TGTGCCAGCAGCTTCCTTGGGACGGACTACAATGAGCAGTTCTTC. This rearrangement joins TRBV7-9 to TRBJ2-1; possibly TRBD1 or TRBD2 for D (5 bases each). Between the trimmed V and J ends, which lost 3 bases and 3 bases, there was a span of 12 bases. CDR1 and CDR2 from the germline V gene are SEHNR and FQNEAQ (reference sequence). This CDR3 contains 15 residues.

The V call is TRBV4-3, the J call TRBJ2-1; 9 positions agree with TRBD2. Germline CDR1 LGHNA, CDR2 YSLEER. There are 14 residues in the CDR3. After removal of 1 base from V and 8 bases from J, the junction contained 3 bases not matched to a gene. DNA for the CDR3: TGCGCCAGCAGCCAAGGCGGGGGGGCCGATGAGCAGTTCTTC. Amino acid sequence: CASSQGGGADEQFF.

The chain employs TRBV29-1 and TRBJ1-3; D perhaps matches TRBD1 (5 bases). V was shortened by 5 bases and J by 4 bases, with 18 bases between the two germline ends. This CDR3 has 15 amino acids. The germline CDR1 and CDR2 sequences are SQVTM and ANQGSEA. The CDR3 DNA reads TGCAGCGTTCTAATCGGACATGGAGAGGGAAACACCATATATTTT. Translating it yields CSVLIGHGEGNTIYF.

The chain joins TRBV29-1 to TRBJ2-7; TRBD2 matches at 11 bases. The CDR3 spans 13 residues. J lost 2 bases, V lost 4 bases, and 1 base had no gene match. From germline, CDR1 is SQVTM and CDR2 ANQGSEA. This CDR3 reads CSVALAGAYEQYF. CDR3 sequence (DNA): TGCAGCGTTGCACTAGCGGGGGCCTACGAGCAGTACTTC.

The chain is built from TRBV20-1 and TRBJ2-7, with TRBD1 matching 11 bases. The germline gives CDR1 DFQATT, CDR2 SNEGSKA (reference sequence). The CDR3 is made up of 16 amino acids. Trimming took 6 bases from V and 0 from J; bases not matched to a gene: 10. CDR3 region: CSAHPGTGGSSYEQYF. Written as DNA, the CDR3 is TGCAGTGCCCACCCAGGGACAGGGGGAAGCTCCTACGAGCAGTACTTC.

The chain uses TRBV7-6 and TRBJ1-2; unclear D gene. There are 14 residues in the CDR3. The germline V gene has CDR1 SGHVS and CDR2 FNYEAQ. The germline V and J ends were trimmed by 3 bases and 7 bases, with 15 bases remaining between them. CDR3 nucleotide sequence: TGTGCCAGCAGCTTGGGCACAACGAAAGGTGGCTACACCTTC. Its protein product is CASSLGTTKGGYTF.

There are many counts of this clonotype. The CDR3 bases are TGTGCCAGCGTAGGCCCTGGGACAGGGAGATCGAGGGACTATGGCTACACCTTC. Its protein product is CASVGPGTGRSRDYGYTF. V usage is TRBV11-1 and J usage is TRBJ1-2; TRBD1 aligns across 9 bases. The trim removed 8 bases at V and 3 bases at J, leaving 19 bases unmatched. Germline CDR1 is SGHAT and CDR2 is FQDESV (reference sequence). This CDR3 spans 18 amino acids.

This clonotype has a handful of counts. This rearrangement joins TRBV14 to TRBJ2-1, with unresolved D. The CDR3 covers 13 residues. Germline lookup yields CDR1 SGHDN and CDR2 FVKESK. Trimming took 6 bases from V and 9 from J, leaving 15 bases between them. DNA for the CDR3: TGTGCCAGCAGTCCCGTTATACTCCGTGAGCAGTTCTTC. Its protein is CASSPVILREQFF.

This chain's CDR3 is CSVTGQGGNTIYF. In DNA, the CDR3 is TGCAGCGTGACCGGACAGGGAGGAAACACCATATATTTT. This chain connects TRBV29-1 to TRBJ1-3, with TRBD1 matching 8 bases. From germline, CDR1 is SQVTM and CDR2 ANQGSEA. The J segment lost 4 bases and the V segment lost 6 bases, leaving 5 bases of the junction unmatched. This CDR3 region has 13 residues.

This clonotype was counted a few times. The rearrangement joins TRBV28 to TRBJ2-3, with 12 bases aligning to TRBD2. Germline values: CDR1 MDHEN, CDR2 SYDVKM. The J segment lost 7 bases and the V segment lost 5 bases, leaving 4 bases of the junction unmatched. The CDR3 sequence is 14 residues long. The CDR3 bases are TGTGCCAGCAGTACTAGCGGGGGGTCTAATACGCAGTATTTT. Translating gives CASSTSGGSNTQYF.

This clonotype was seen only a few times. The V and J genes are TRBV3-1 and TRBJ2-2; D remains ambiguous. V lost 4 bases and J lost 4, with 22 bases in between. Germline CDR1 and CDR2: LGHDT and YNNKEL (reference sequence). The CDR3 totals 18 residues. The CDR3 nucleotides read TGTGCCAGCAGCCCCACCACACATACGGACCGCTTCACCGGGGAGCTGTTTTTT. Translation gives CASSPTTHTDRFTGELFF. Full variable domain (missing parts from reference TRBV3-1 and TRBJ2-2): DTAVSQTPKYLVTQMGNDKSIKCEQNLGHDTMYWYKQDSKKFLKIMFSYNNKELIINETVPNRFSPKSPDKAHLNLHINSLELGDSAVYFCASSPTTHTDRFTGELFFGEGSRLTVL.

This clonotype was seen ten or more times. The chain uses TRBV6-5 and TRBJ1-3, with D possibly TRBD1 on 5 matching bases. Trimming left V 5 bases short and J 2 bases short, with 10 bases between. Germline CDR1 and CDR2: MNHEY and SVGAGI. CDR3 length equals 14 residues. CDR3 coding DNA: TGTGCCAGCAGTCCTGGGGGGGCTGGAAACACCATATATTTT. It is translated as CASSPGGAGNTIYF.

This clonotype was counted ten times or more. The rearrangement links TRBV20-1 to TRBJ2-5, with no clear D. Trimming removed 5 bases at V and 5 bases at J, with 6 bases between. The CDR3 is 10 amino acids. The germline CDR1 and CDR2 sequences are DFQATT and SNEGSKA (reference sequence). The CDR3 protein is CSAEGETQYF. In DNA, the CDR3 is TGCAGTGCTGAAGGGGAGACCCAGTACTTC.

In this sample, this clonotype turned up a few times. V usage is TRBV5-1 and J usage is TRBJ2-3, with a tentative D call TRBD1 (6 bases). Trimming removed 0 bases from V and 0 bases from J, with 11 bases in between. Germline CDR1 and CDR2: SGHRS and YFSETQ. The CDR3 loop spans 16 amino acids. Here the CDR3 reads CASSLGAGGSTDTQYF. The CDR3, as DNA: TGCGCCAGCAGCTTGGGGGCTGGGGGCAGCACAGATACGCAGTATTTT.

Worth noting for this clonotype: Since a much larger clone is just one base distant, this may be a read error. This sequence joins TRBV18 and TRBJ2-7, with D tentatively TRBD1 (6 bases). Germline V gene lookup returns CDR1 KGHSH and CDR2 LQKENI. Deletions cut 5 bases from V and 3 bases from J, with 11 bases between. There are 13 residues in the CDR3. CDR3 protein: CASSTGQDYEQYF. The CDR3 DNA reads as TGTGCCAGCTCAACAGGGCAGGACTACGAGCAGTACTTC.

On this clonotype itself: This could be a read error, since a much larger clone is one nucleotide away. Here the CDR3 reads CRARDTSGASYNEQFF. The CDR3 DNA is TGCAGAGCTAGAGATACTAGCGGGGCCTCCTACAATGAGCAGTTCTTC. The chain has TRBV20-1 and TRBJ2-1; 10 positions agree with TRBD2. CDR3 length equals 16 residues. In germline, CDR1 is DFQATT, CDR2 SNEGSKA (reference sequence).